Presented here are 12 T cell receptor beta chains from one specimen sequenced in a study of blood T cell repertoires in COVID-19. The protocol was immunoSEQ multiplex PCR, while the TCRdb copy is restricted to in-frame clones and leaves out a portion. The table has 130,000 or so clones, about 89% seen once. Sequences were obtained from peripheral blood. The receptor source for this set is a woman between 70 and 85 years old with COVID-19, enrolled during active disease.

This clone was seen a handful of times. The CDR3 DNA reads as TGTGCCAGCAGTTACTCGCGGGGCAGCGATGAAAAACTGTTTTTT. Encoded protein: CASSYSRGSDEKLFF. The chain links TRBV6-5 to TRBJ1-4; D perhaps matches TRBD1 (5 bases). Trimming cost V 0 bases and J 6 bases, with 11 bases left between them. CDR1 and CDR2 from the germline V gene are MNHEY and SVGAGI. The CDR3 contains 15 residues.

The sample holds one count of this clone. This sequence joins TRBV3-1 (or the pseudogene TRBV3-2) and TRBJ1-2; TRBD1 is a possible D gene (6 bases). Germline V gives CDR1 LGHDT, CDR2 YNNKEL (reference sequence). The CDR3 spans 16 residues. V was clipped by 4 bases and J by 0 bases, with 15 bases between them. In nucleotides, the CDR3 is TGTGCCAGCAGCCGCTATGGTACAGGGCCTAACTATGGCTACACCTTC. Amino acid sequence: CASSRYGTGPNYGYTF.

This rearrangement joins TRBV6-4 to TRBJ2-2; no reliable D call. The germline V and J ends were trimmed by 8 bases and 2 bases, with 15 bases remaining between them. The CDR3 is 15 amino acids. Germline assignment: CDR1 MRHNA and CDR2 SNTAGT. CDR3 DNA: TGTGCCAGCCGCCCAGAGGCAGTAAACACCGGGGAGCTGTTTTTT. Its protein is CASRPEAVNTGELFF.

The chain links TRBV3-1 (or the pseudogene TRBV3-2) to TRBJ1-4; D is unresolved. With 1 base removed from V and 6 bases from J, the gap between germline ends came to 15 bases. The CDR3 is made up of 16 amino acids. CDR1 and CDR2 (germline): LGHDT, YNNKEL (reference sequence). CDR3 amino acids: CASSQVPPGAHEKLFF. The CDR3 DNA sequence: TGTGCCAGCAGCCAAGTACCCCCAGGCGCACATGAAAAACTGTTTTTT.

The V and J genes are TRBV28 and TRBJ2-2; TRBD1 is a possible D gene (6 bases). In germline, CDR1 is MDHEN, CDR2 SYDVKM. The length of the CDR3 is 15 residues. V gave up 6 bases and J gave up 6 bases, with 17 bases separating them. The CDR3 region is CASSQGWTAPGELFF. CDR3 DNA: TGTGCCAGCAGCCAAGGTTGGACAGCCCCCGGGGAGCTGTTTTTT.

The rearrangement uses TRBV6-5 and TRBJ1-1; the D gene is possibly TRBD1 (5 bases). Trimming took off 6 bases at V and 2 bases at J, with 10 bases between the two ends. Looked up from germline, CDR1 is MNHEY and CDR2 is SVGAGI. The CDR3 has 13 amino acids. The CDR3 nucleotides are TGTGCCAGCAGATCCGGACAAAACACTGAAGCTTTCTTT. It specifies CASRSGQNTEAFF.

This rearrangement joins TRBV28 to TRBJ2-7; maybe TRBD2 (6 bases). The germline V gene has CDR1 MDHEN and CDR2 SYDVKM. This CDR3 comprises 16 residues. V shed 3 bases and J shed 1 base, with 16 bases lying between them. CDR3: CASSLGWDFVSYEQYF. In nucleotides, the CDR3 is TGTGCCAGCAGTTTGGGGTGGGACTTCGTTTCCTACGAGCAGTACTTC.

The chain joins TRBV5-6 to TRBJ2-5; TRBD2 agrees at 11 bases. J was trimmed by 3 bases and V by 4 bases; bases with no gene match: 2. Germline V CDR1 and CDR2: SGHDT, YYEEEE. This CDR3 comprises 14 residues. The chain's CDR3 is CASSRGLAEETQYF. The CDR3 nucleotides read TGTGCCAGCAGCAGGGGACTAGCGGAAGAGACCCAGTACTTC. The complete variable domain, with remaining parts taken from reference TRBV5-6 and TRBJ2-5, reads DAGVTQSPTHLIKTRGQQVTLRCSPKSGHDTVSWYQQALGQGPQFIFQYYEEEERQRGNFPDRFSGHQFPNYSSELNVNALLLGDSALYLCASSRGLAEETQYFGPGTRLLVL.

The chain couples TRBV28 to TRBJ2-7, with TRBD2 as a possible D gene (5 bases). This CDR3 has 14 amino acids. CDR1 MDHEN and CDR2 SYDVKM come from the germline V gene. V was trimmed by 5 bases and J by 2 bases, leaving 13 bases between them. CDR3 nucleotides: TGTGCCAGCAGTCACGCGCCCGGGGCCTACGAGCAGTACTTC. As protein: CASSHAPGAYEQYF. Drawing the rest from reference TRBV28 and TRBJ2-7, the complete variable domain is DVKVTQSSRYLVKRTGEKVFLECVQDMDHENMFWYRQDPGLGLRLIYFSYDVKMKEKGDIPEGYSVSREKKERFSLILESASTNQTSMYLCASSHAPGAYEQYFGPGTRLTVT.

The chain combines TRBV5-8 with TRBJ2-1, with D tentatively TRBD2 (5 bases). CDR1 is SGHTS, CDR2 YDEGEE, per germline. V was cut by 0 bases and J by 15 bases, with 10 bases left in between. The CDR3 is 11 amino acids. Here the CDR3 DNA reads TGTGCCAGCAGCTTGGCGAGGAGGTGGTTCTTC. Amino acids: CASSLARRWFF.

CDR3 bases: TGTGCCAGCAGCCAAGGTCCAAACTCTGGAAACACCATATATTTT. Translated, it gives CASSQGPNSGNTIYF. The J gene is TRBJ1-3, the V gene TRBV3-1 (or the pseudogene TRBV3-2); D uncertain. Germline assignment: CDR1 LGHDT and CDR2 YNNKEL (reference sequence). Trimming cost V 1 base and J 0 bases, with 7 bases left between them. There are 15 residues in the CDR3.

CDR3 loop: CASSPQLYNSPLHF. For the CDR3, the DNA is TGTGCCAGCAGCCCTCAACTTTATAATTCACCCCTCCACTTT. The chain couples TRBV9 to TRBJ1-6, with no clear D. V lost 4 bases, J lost 4 bases, and 9 bases lay in between. This CDR3 is built from 14 residues. Germline CDR1 and CDR2: SGDLS and YYNGEE. Combining the CDR3 with reference TRBV9 and TRBJ1-6 gives the whole variable domain DSGVTQTPKHLITATGQRVTLRCSPRSGDLSVYWYQQSLDQGLQFLIQYYNGEERAKGNILERFSAQQFPDLHSELNLSSLELGDSALYFCASSPQLYNSPLHFGNGTRLTVT.